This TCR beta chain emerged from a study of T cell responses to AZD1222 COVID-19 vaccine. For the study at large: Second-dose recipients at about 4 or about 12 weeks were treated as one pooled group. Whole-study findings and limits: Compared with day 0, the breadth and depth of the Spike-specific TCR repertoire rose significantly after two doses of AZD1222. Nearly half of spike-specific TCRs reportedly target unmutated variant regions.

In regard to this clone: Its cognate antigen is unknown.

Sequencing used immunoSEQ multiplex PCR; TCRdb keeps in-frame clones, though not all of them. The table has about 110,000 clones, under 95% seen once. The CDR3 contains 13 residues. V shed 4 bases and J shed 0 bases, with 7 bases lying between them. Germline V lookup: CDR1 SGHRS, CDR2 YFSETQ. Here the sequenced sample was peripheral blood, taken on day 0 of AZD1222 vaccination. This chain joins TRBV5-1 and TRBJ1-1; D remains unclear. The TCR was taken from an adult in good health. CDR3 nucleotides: TGCGCCAGCAGCGGACGGCTGAACACTGAAGCTTTCTTT. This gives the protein CASSGRLNTEAFF. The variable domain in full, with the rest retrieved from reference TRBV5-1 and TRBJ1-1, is KAGVTQTPRYLIKTRGQQVTLSCSPISGHRSVSWYQQTPGQGLQFLFEYFSETQRNKGNFPGRFSGRQFSNSRSEMNVSTLELGDSALYLCASSGRLNTEAFFGQGTRLTVV.